This T cell receptor (beta chain) was sequenced for a study of blood T cell repertoires in COVID-19. Per the germline V gene, CDR1 is MDHEN and CDR2 is SYDVKM. The CDR3 extends over 14 amino acids. The V segment lost 3 bases and the J segment 6 bases; nucleotides outside the gene matches: 8. Clinical histories supplied by participants themselves formed the basis of cohort assignment. Recovery among Cohort 3 donors was established by two negative PCRs, clearance, or symptom resolution. Data came from immunoSEQ multiplex PCR; TCRdb stores just in-frame clones and leaves some out. Altogether some 250,000 clones are present, roughly 85% being singletons, with the ten largest covering approximately 2%.

The sequence came from a woman in her fifties or sixties who had recovered from COVID-19. The source material was PBMCs or T cells enriched from blood (not recorded which). The rearrangement links TRBV28 to TRBJ2-7; TRBD2 aligns across 7 bases. CDR3 amino acids: CASSFARREPEQYF. The CDR3 DNA is TGTGCCAGCAGTTTCGCGCGGCGGGAGCCCGAGCAGTACTTC.